This T cell receptor beta chain was documented in a study of blood T cells in healthy people across ages. Overall study results and limits: PBMCs went unsorted, and a conclusive naive versus antigen-experienced comparison was therefore prevented.

A second PCR, run for roughly 7 to 12 cycles, used a sample-barcoded 5' primer plus a J-beta primer mix. Each CDR3 protein is one row after TCRdb ran MiXCR on the 5' RACE reads. This sample has 710,000 or so distinct CDR3 sequences; 20% to 25% occur once, and the top ten carry about 22%. The table lists this clonotype with a few counts. As yet, its antigen is unknown. There were at least 5.5 micrograms of total RNA extracted from every sample. V lost 1 base to trimming and J lost 4 bases, with 8 bases between them. CDR1 and CDR2 from the germline V gene are SGHRS and YFSETQ. CDR3 length equals 13 residues.

What was sequenced was blood. The genes are TRBV5-1 and TRBJ2-5; D is uncertain. This TCR derives from a man aged 65 to 79 in good health. As DNA, the CDR3 is TGCGCCAGCAGCTTGATGGACCGAGAGACCCAGTACTTC. This encodes CASSLMDRETQYF.